The next 27 T cell receptor beta chains were all read from a single sample in a study of T cell repertoires in cytomegalovirus infection. MiXCR, applied by TCRdb to the reads, yields one record per CDR3 protein. Among some 270,000 distinct CDR3 sequences listed, 20% to 25% were seen once. These TCRs' antigens remain unknown. This sample comprised cultured PBMCs, obtained from culture after CMV antigen stimulation. The receptors here all came from a human donor in good health (CMV status not recorded). Some clones in this sample may be carry-over from other donors' samples.

This chain joins TRBV2 and TRBJ2-3; the D gene is possibly TRBD2 (5 bases). The ends were cut back, 7 bases at V and 0 bases at J, with 8 bases in the middle. The germline gives CDR1 SNHLY, CDR2 FYNNEI. The CDR3 loop spans 13 amino acids. The CDR3 is CASKRESTDTQYF. DNA of the CDR3: TGTGCCAGCAAGAGGGAAAGCACAGATACGCAGTATTTT.

This clonotype was seen ten or more times. The CDR3 spells CASSQEGLADPYNEQFF. The CDR3 bases are TGTGCCAGCAGCCAAGAGGGACTAGCGGACCCGTACAATGAGCAGTTCTTC. The V and J genes are TRBV14 and TRBJ2-1; 11 bases are shared with TRBD2. The CDR3 is 17 residues long. CDR1 SGHDN and CDR2 FVKESK come from the germline V gene. Trimming removed 0 bases from V and 4 bases from J; junction bases left unmatched: 5.

This clonotype was seen only a few times. This chain uses TRBV18 with TRBJ2-2; tentative D call: TRBD2 (6 bases). The CDR3 totals 15 residues. Germline loops: CDR1 KGHSH, CDR2 LQKENI. The V end lost 3 bases, the J end lost 4 bases, and 12 bases lay between the germline ends. CDR3 bases: TGTGCCAGCTCACCCCCGGGACTCTTCACCGGGGAGCTGTTTTTT. It specifies CASSPPGLFTGELFF. Full variable domain (remainder filled in from reference TRBV18 and TRBJ2-2): NAGVMQNPRHLVRRRGQEARLRCSPMKGHSHVYWYRQLPEEGLKFMVYLQKENIIDESGMPKERFSAEFPKEGPSILRIQQVVRGDSAAYFCASSPPGLFTGELFFGEGSRLTVL.

This clonotype was recorded many times. V and J are TRBV7-2 and TRBJ2-1; 11 bases map to TRBD2. Germline-derived CDR1 and CDR2 are SGHTA and FQGNSA. The CDR3 is 15 residues long. V trimming: 2 bases; J trimming: 6 bases; junction bases outside the gene matches: 3. The CDR3 here is CASSLTGTSGNEQFF. For the CDR3, the DNA is TGTGCCAGCAGCTTAACCGGGACTAGCGGCAATGAGCAGTTCTTC. Drawing the rest from reference TRBV7-2 and TRBJ2-1, the complete variable domain is GAGVSQSPSNKVTEKGKDVELRCDPISGHTALYWYRQSLGQGLEFLIYFQGNSAPDKSGLPSDRFSAERTGGSVSTLTIQRTQQEDSAVYLCASSLTGTSGNEQFFGPGTRLTVL.

The chain combines TRBV25-1 with TRBJ2-2; 9 positions agree with TRBD1. This CDR3 comprises 15 residues. Germline V lookup: CDR1 MGHDK, CDR2 SYGVNS. Trimming cost V 3 bases and J 7 bases; bases outside gene matches: 6. Written as DNA, the CDR3 is TGTGCCAGCAGTGACCGGGACAGGGTGAGCGGGGAGCTGTTTTTT. As protein: CASSDRDRVSGELFF. The entire variable domain, with the rest obtained from reference TRBV25-1 and TRBJ2-2, is as follows: EADIYQTPRYLVIGTGKKITLECSQTMGHDKMYWYQQDPGMELHLIHYSYGVNSTEKGDLSSESTVSRIRTEHFPLTLESARPSHTSQYLCASSDRDRVSGELFFGEGSRLTVL.

This chain joins TRBV7-2 and TRBJ1-5; D is perhaps TRBD1 (6 bases). Trimming pared 5 bases from V and 5 bases from J, leaving 16 bases between. The CDR3 is made up of 15 amino acids. Germline values: CDR1 SGHTA, CDR2 FQGNSA. In DNA, the CDR3 is TGTGCCAGCAGCCTGGTTTGGGGGCATGATCAGCCCCAGCATTTT. It encodes CASSLVWGHDQPQHF.

The chain combines TRBV10-3 with TRBJ2-1; 11 nucleotides match TRBD2. The junction had 2 bases not matched to a gene; V was cut back by 5 bases and J by 8 bases. CDR3 size: 13 residues. Germline values: CDR1 ENHRY, CDR2 SYGVKD. The CDR3 sequence is CAISLAGGDEQFF. As DNA, the CDR3 is TGTGCCATCAGTCTAGCGGGAGGCGATGAGCAGTTCTTC.

The V call is TRBV18, the J call TRBJ2-7, with 8 positions matching TRBD2. V gave up 3 bases and J gave up 3 bases; unmatched junction bases: 4. The CDR3 length is 14 residues. The germline CDR1 and CDR2 sequences are KGHSH and LQKENI. CDR3 region: CASSPRTSNYEQYF. In DNA form, the CDR3 reads TGTGCCAGCTCACCTCGGACTAGCAACTACGAGCAGTACTTC.

This clonotype showed up just a few times. The chain uses TRBV2 and TRBJ2-1; 15 nucleotides agree with TRBD2. The J segment lost 6 bases and the V segment lost 4 bases, leaving 4 bases of the junction unmatched. Per the germline V gene, CDR1 is SNHLY and CDR2 is FYNNEI. There are 16 residues in the CDR3. The CDR3 protein is CASSVWTSGRANEQFF. In DNA form, the CDR3 reads TGTGCCAGCAGTGTTTGGACTAGCGGGAGGGCCAATGAGCAGTTCTTC.

This clonotype has a handful of counts. The chain uses TRBV18 and TRBJ2-1; TRBD2 matches 13 bases. The CDR3 extends over 14 amino acids. Looked up from germline, CDR1 is KGHSH and CDR2 is LQKENI. Trimming took 2 bases from V and 10 from J; bases not matched to a gene: 2. DNA for the CDR3: TGTGCCAGCTCACCAACGACTAGCGGGAGGGAGCAGTTCTTC. Protein: CASSPTTSGREQFF.

This sequence joins TRBV4-1 and TRBJ1-2; 11 nucleotides align to TRBD1. The CDR3 runs to 15 residues. Per the germline V gene, CDR1 is MGHRA and CDR2 is YSYEKL. J gave up 5 bases and V 3 bases, and 5 bases lay outside the gene matches. The CDR3 bases are TGCGCCAGCAGCCACCCGGGACAGGGGGTTTATGGCTACACCTTC. It encodes CASSHPGQGVYGYTF.

The chain recombines TRBV6-5 with TRBJ2-1; 9 bases fit TRBD2. J lost 8 bases, V lost 3 bases, and 11 bases had no gene match. This CDR3 contains 16 residues. CDR1 MNHEY and CDR2 SVGAGI come from the germline V gene. This CDR3 is CASSYQAGGFSDEQFF. CDR3 DNA sequence: TGTGCCAGCAGTTATCAGGCGGGAGGGTTTTCGGATGAGCAGTTCTTC.

This clonotype was detected many times. The chain links TRBV7-9 to TRBJ2-3; TRBD2 aligns across 7 bases. The V segment lost 6 bases and the J segment 5 bases; nucleotides outside the gene matches: 14. The CDR3 runs 16 residues. CDR1 is SEHNR, CDR2 FQNEAQ, per germline (reference sequence). Here the CDR3 DNA reads TGTGCCAGCAGTCCAGTTCGGGGAGGGCCGAGAGATACGCAGTATTTT. Amino acid sequence: CASSPVRGGPRDTQYF.

This clonotype was picked up a small number of times. The chain combines TRBV3-1 with TRBJ2-7; TRBD2 matches 12 bases. The V and J ends lost 1 base and 3 bases, in that order; junction bases with no gene match: 7. Germline lookup yields CDR1 LGHDT and CDR2 YNNKEL (reference sequence). The CDR3 is 17 residues long. The CDR3 here is CASSQGSGLAGFYEQYV. Written as DNA, the CDR3 is TGTGCCAGCAGCCAAGGTAGCGGACTAGCGGGATTCTACGAGCAGTACGTC.

The chain has TRBV20-1 and TRBJ2-7, with D uncertain. Trimming removed 0 bases from V and 0 bases from J, with 12 bases in between. The CDR3 totals 15 residues. Per germline, CDR1 DFQATT and CDR2 SNEGSKA (reference sequence). CDR3: CSARDGRQHSYEQYF. The CDR3 region has the DNA TGCAGTGCTAGAGACGGACGGCAACACTCCTACGAGCAGTACTTC.

This clonotype has a handful of counts. This chain connects TRBV7-9 to TRBJ2-3; 7 nucleotides align to TRBD2. The V segment lost 6 bases and the J segment 2 bases; nucleotides outside the gene matches: 2. CDR1 SEHNR and CDR2 FQNEAQ come from the germline V gene (reference sequence). There are 13 residues in the CDR3. Here the CDR3 reads CASRTSNTDTQYF. As DNA, the CDR3 is TGTGCCAGCAGGACTAGCAACACAGATACGCAGTATTTT.

This chain joins TRBV7-2 and TRBJ2-1, with TRBD1 as a possible D gene (5 bases). The CDR3 contains 13 residues. V was trimmed by 3 bases and J by 8 bases, leaving 11 bases between them. Germline V gene sequence: CDR1 SGHTA, CDR2 FQGNSA. CDR3 in DNA: TGTGCCAGCAGCTTCTCAGGGCCCCATGAGCAGTTCTTC. It codes for CASSFSGPHEQFF.

This clonotype was recorded at least ten times. The V call is TRBV7-8, the J call TRBJ2-7; no definite D call. V gave up 0 bases and J gave up 3 bases, with 9 bases separating them. This CDR3 is 14 amino acids long. Per the germline V gene, CDR1 is SGHVS and CDR2 is FQNEAQ. The CDR3 is CASSLAPLYYEQYF. The CDR3 DNA reads as TGTGCCAGCAGCTTAGCCCCGCTATACTACGAGCAGTACTTC.

The chain employs TRBV27 and TRBJ2-1, with TRBD1 as a possible D gene (6 bases). The CDR3 sequence is 14 residues long. Per the germline V gene, CDR1 is MNHEY and CDR2 is SMNVEV (reference sequence). V was pared by 7 bases and J by 4 bases, with 14 bases between. The CDR3 nucleotides are TGTGCCAGCAAATTTCGGGACACTTACAATGAGCAGTTCTTC. It specifies CASKFRDTYNEQFF.

This clonotype was seen only a few times. The J gene is TRBJ2-5, the V gene TRBV5-6; D possibly matches TRBD1 or TRBD2 (5 bases each). Looked up from germline, CDR1 is SGHDT and CDR2 is YYEEEE. The ends were cut back, 3 bases at V and 0 bases at J, with 9 bases in the middle. The CDR3 has 14 amino acids. CDR3 in amino acids: CASSWGFDQETQYF. In DNA form, the CDR3 reads TGTGCCAGCAGCTGGGGGTTCGACCAAGAGACCCAGTACTTC.

V gene TRBV7-9 combines with J gene TRBJ1-6; D might be TRBD1 (5 bases). This CDR3 has 14 residues. V was shortened by 4 bases and J by 10 bases, with 14 bases between the two germline ends. CDR1 SEHNR and CDR2 FQNEAQ come from the germline V gene (reference sequence). For the CDR3, the DNA is TGTGCCAGCAGCTCCGGGGGGGATTACTCACCCCTCCACTTT. It encodes CASSSGGDYSPLHF.

Only a few counts were recorded for this clonotype. Sequence at one end of the junction differs from germline and may be a read error. V gene TRBV7-7 combines with J gene TRBJ1-1, with D hard to call. The CDR3 extends over 14 amino acids. The germline V gene has CDR1 SSHAT and CDR2 FNYEAQ (reference sequence). For the CDR3, the DNA is TGTGCTAGCAGTCCATACGAAGCAAGCACTGAAGCTTTCTTT. Its protein product is CASSPYEASTEAFF.

This clonotype was found a few times. V and J are TRBV6-2 or TRBV6-3 and TRBJ2-1; 9 nucleotides line up with TRBD1. Unmatched junction bases numbered 11, after V lost 2 bases and J lost 9 bases. CDR3 length equals 16 residues. The germline CDR1 and CDR2 sequences are MNHEY and SVGEGT. CDR3 residues: CASSYKRDRVNFEQFF. CDR3 coding DNA: TGTGCCAGCAGTTACAAGCGGGACAGGGTAAACTTTGAGCAGTTCTTC.

This clonotype came up many times. The chain joins TRBV7-8 to TRBJ2-1; 7 positions match TRBD2. The CDR3 has 15 amino acids. Trimming took 4 bases from V and 2 from J; bases not matched to a gene: 5. Germline CDR1 SGHVS, CDR2 FQNEAQ. Written as DNA, the CDR3 is TGTGCCAGCAGCTCGCGGGGGAACACCTACAATGAGCAGTTCTTC. It is translated as CASSSRGNTYNEQFF.

This clonotype was counted at least ten times. The rearrangement links TRBV7-2 to TRBJ1-6, with TRBD1 as a possible D gene (5 bases). The V end lost 7 bases, the J end lost 9 bases, and 16 bases lay between the germline ends. Germline V gene lookup returns CDR1 SGHTA and CDR2 FQGNSA. This CDR3 contains 14 residues. CDR3 in DNA: TGTGCCAGCACCCCCCTTCAGGGTCTTTCACCCCTCCACTTT. This codes for CASTPLQGLSPLHF.

J is TRBJ1-6 and V is TRBV25-1, with TRBD1 identical over 9 bases. The CDR3 covers 14 residues. After removal of 6 bases from V and 5 bases from J, the junction contained 2 bases not matched to a gene. Germline V gene data show CDR1 as MGHDK and CDR2 as SYGVNS. The CDR3 sequence: CASRRDRDNSPLHF. CDR3 in DNA: TGTGCCAGCAGGCGGGACAGGGATAATTCACCCCTCCACTTT.

This sequence joins TRBV12-3 or TRBV12-4 and TRBJ2-5; tentatively, D is TRBD2 (6 bases). The V end was cut by 7 bases, the J end by 4 bases, with 16 bases between. The CDR3 contains 14 residues. CDR3 nucleotides: TGTGCCAGCACCATCCGCGGGGTTAGAGAGACCCAGTACTTC. Translating gives CASTIRGVRETQYF.